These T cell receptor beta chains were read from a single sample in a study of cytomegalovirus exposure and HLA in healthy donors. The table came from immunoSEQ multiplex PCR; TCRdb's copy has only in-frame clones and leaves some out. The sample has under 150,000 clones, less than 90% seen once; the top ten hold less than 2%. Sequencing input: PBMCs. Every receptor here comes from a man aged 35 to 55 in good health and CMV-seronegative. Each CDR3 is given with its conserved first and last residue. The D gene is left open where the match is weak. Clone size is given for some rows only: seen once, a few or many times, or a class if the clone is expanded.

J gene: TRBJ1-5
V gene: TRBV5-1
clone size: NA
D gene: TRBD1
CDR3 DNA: TGCGCCAGCAGCTTGGGACAGGGGGCAGATCAGCCCCAGCATTTT
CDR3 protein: CASSLGQGADQPQHF

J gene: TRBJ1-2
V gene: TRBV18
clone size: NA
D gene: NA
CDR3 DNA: TGTGCCAGCTCACCTACGTGGGAAGGGGCAGATTATGGCTACACCTTC
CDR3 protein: CASSPTWEGADYGYTF

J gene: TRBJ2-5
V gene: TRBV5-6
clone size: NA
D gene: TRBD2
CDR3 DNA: TGTGCCAGCAGCTCGCGGGGGTCCCGCGAGACCCAGTACTTC
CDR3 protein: CASSSRGSRETQYF

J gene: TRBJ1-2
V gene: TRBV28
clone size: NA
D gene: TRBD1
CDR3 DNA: TGTGCCAGCAGCGGGACGCAGGGGGGACCCTATGGCTACACCTTC
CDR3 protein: CASSGTQGGPYGYTF

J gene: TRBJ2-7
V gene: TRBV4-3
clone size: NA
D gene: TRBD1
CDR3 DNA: TGCGCCAGCAGCAAAGACAGGGTTGGGTACGAGCAGTACTTC
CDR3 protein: CASSKDRVGYEQYF

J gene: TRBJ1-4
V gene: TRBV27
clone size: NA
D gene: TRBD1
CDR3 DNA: TGTGCCAGCAGTACCCTGGGCCCCGGGACAGGCGACCTTACCCGGACCTTAACCTTCGAAAAACTGTTTTTT
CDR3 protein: CASSTLGPGTGDLTRTLTFEKLFF

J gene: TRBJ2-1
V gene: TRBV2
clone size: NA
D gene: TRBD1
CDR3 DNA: TGTGCCAGCAGTCAATATAGGGACAGGGATAACAATGAGCAGTTCTTC
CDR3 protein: CASSQYRDRDNNEQFF

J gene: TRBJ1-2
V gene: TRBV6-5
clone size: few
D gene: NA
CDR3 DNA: TGTGCCAGCAGTACCGGGACATTCTATGGCTACACCTTC
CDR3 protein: CASSTGTFYGYTF

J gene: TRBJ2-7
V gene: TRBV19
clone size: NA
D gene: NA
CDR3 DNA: TGTGCCAGTAGCCCCAGGGGCTCTCGGGACGAGCAGTACTTC
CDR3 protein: CASSPRGSRDEQYF

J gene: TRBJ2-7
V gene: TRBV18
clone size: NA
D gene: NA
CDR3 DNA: TGTGCCAGCTCACCGGAGTTGGGGGGGCCGACCTCCTACGAGCAGTACTTC
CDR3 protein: CASSPELGGPTSYEQYF

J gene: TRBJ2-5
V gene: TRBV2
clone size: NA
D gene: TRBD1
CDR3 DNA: TGTGCCAGCAGTGCCGGACAGGCTCCAGGGGAGGAGACCCAGTACTTC
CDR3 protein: CASSAGQAPGEETQYF

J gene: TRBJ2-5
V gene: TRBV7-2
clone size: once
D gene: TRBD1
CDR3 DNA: TGTGCCAGCAGCTTAATGAGGGGGCCTCCGCAAGAGACCCAGTACTTC
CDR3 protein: CASSLMRGPPQETQYF

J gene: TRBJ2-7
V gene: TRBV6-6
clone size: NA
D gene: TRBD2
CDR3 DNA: TGTGCCAGCAGCCCCGGGACTAGGCCTTCCTACGAGCAGTACTTC
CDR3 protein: CASSPGTRPSYEQYF

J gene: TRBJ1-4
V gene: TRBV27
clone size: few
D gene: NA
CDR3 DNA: TGTGCCAGCAGCCGGGACACTACCGCAACTAATGAAAAACTGTTTTTT
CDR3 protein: CASSRDTTATNEKLFF

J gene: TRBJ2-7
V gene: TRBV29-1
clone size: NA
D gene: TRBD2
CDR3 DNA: TGCAGCGTTGCGGGCTGGCGGGAGTACGAGCAGTACTTC
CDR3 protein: CSVAGWREYEQYF

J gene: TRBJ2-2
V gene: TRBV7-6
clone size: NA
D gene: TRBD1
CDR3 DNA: TGTGCCAGCAGCACTGGACAGGGGAGCGGGGAGCTGTTTTTT
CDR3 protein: CASSTGQGSGELFF

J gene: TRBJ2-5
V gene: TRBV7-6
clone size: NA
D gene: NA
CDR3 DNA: TGTGCCAGCAGCTTAGGACTGGTTCAAGAGACCCAGTACTTC
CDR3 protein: CASSLGLVQETQYF

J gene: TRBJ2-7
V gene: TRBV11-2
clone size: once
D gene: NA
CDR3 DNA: TGTGCCAGCAGCTTAGAGTTGGGCTCTTTCTACGAGCAGTACTTC
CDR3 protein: CASSLELGSFYEQYF

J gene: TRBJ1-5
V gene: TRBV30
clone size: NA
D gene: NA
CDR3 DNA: TGTGCCTGGACCGAGGGCTATAGCAATCAGCCCCAGCATTTT
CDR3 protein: CAWTEGYSNQPQHF

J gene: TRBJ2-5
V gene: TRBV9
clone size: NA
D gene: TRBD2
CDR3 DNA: TGTGCCAGCAGCGTAGAGAGCCTAGCGGGAGTGAGTCAAGAGACCCAGTACTTC
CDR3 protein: CASSVESLAGVSQETQYF

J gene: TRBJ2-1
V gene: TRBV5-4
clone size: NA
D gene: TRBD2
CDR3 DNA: TGTGCCAGCAGCCCCGACCTCAGCGGGGTGCAGTTCTTC
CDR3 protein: CASSPDLSGVQFF

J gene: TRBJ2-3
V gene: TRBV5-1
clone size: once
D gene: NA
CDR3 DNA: TGCGCCAGCAGCTTGCGACAGACCACAGATACGCAGTATTTT
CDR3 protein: CASSLRQTTDTQYF

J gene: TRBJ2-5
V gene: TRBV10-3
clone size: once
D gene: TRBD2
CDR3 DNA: TGTGCCATCAGTGAGTCCAGCGGGAGAATTCTGGGGCAAGAGACCCAGTACTTC
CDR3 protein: CAISESSGRILGQETQYF

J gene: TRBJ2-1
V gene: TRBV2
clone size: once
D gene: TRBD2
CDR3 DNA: TGTGCCAGCAGCGAAGGACTAGCGGGTTACAATGAGCAGTTCTTC
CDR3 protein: CASSEGLAGYNEQFF

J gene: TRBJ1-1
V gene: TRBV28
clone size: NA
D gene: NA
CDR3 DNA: TGTGCCAGCAGTTTATTTGTGGATGGGAGGTCTGAAGCTTTCTTT
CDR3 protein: CASSLFVDGRSEAFF

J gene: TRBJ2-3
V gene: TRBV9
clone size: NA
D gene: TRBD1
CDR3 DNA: TGTGCCAGCTCCGGGACAGGGGTCACAGATACGCAGTATTTT
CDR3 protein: CASSGTGVTDTQYF

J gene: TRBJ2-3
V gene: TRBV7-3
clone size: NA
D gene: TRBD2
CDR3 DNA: TGTGCCAGCAGCCCGGGACTAGCGACAGATACGCAGTATTTT
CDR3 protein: CASSPGLATDTQYF

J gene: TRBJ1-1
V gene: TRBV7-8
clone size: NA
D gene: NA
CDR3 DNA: TGTGCCAGCAGCTTAGTGGAGACAGGGAACACTGAAGCTTTCTTT
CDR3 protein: CASSLVETGNTEAFF

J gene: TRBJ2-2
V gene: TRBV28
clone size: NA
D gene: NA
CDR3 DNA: TGTGCCAGCAGTTCATCCTGGGCATTGGCGAACACCGGGGAGCTGTTTTTT
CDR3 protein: CASSSSWALANTGELFF

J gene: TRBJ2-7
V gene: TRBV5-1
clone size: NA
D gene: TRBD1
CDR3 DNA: TGCGCCAGCAGCTTGGTGGGACAGGGGGCCGGGGAGCAGTACTTC
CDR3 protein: CASSLVGQGAGEQYF

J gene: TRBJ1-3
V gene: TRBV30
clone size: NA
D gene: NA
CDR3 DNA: TGTGCCTGGAGTTCGCCCAGACTGCACTCTGGAAACACCATATATTTT
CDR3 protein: CAWSSPRLHSGNTIYF

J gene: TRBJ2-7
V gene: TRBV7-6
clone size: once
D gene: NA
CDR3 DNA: TGTGCCAGCAGCGCCGGGTTTCGCTACGAGCAGTACTTC
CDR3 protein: CASSAGFRYEQYF

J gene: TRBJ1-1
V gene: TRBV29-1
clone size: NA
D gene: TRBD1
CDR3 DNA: TGCAGCGTTGAAACAGGGGGAAGCACTGAAGCTTTCTTT
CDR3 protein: CSVETGGSTEAFF

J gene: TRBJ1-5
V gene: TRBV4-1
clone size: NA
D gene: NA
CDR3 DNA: TGCGCCAGCAGCCAATCGACAGAGACCAATCAGCCCCAGCATTTT
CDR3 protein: CASSQSTETNQPQHF

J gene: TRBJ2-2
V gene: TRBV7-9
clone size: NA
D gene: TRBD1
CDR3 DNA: TGTGCCAGCATTCATCCGGGACAGGGGGCCGGGGAGCTGTTTTTT
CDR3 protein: CASIHPGQGAGELFF

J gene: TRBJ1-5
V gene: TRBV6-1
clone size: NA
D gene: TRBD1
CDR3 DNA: TGTGCCAGCAGTGAAGGGACAGGGGGAGGGCAGCCCCAGCATTTT
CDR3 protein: CASSEGTGGGQPQHF

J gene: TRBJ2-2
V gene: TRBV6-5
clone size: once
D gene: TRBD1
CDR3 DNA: TGTGCCAGCAGTCTAGACAGGGTTGGCACCGGGGAGCTGTTTTTT
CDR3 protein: CASSLDRVGTGELFF

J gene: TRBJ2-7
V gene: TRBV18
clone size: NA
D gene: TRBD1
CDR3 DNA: TGTGCCAGCTCCCCCGGGACAGGGGACGAGCAGTACTTC
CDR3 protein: CASSPGTGDEQYF

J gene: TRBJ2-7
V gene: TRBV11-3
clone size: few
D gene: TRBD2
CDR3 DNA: TGTGCCAGCAGCTTAGGGGGGAGGGCCCACGAGCAGTACTTC
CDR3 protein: CASSLGGRAHEQYF